This is a list of T cell receptor beta chains from one sample in a study of spatial heterogeneity in lung cancer. TCRdb ran MiXCR on the 5' RACE reads and lists one entry per CDR3 protein. The sample shows tens of thousands of distinct CDR3 sequences, around 9.7% of them seen only once. The specimen comprised PBMCs, sampled at follow-up. The receptors originated from a male donor with early-stage non-small cell lung cancer. CDR3s include the opening cysteine and the closing phenylalanine or tryptophan. A D gene is named only where the DNA matches it firmly. Expanded clones get a size class; other rows say once, few or many, or leave the size out.

v_call	j_call	d_call	clone_size	cdr3_nt	cdr3_aa
TRBV20-1	TRBJ2-1	TRBD1	-	TGCAGTGCTTCGACAGGGGGTTCCTACAATGAGCAGTTCTTC	CSASTGGSYNEQFF
TRBV11-2	TRBJ2-1	TRBD1	-	TGTGCCAGCAGCATCGACAGGGGGTCCTACAATGAGCAGTTCTTC	CASSIDRGSYNEQFF
TRBV5-6	TRBJ2-5	-	-	TGTGCCAGCAGCTTTCTAAGAGAGACCCAGTACTTC	CASSFLRETQYF
TRBV6-6	TRBJ1-1	-	few	TGTGCCAGCCGGACGCAGGATCACACTGAAGCTTTCTTT	CASRTQDHTEAFF
TRBV4-3	TRBJ2-1	-	many	TGCGCCAGCAGCCAAGATAAAAATACGAAGCAGTTCTTC	CASSQDKNTKQFF
TRBV12-3/TRBV12-4	TRBJ1-5	-	-	TGTGCCAGCACTTTGACATACGATAGCAATCAGCCCCAGCATTTT	CASTLTYDSNQPQHF
TRBV7-8	TRBJ1-5	TRBD1	many	TGTGCCAGCAGCTCGACAGGGGTCAATCAGCCCCAGCATTTT	CASSSTGVNQPQHF
TRBV6-2/TRBV6-3	TRBJ2-7	-	few	TGTGCCAGCAGACCCCCCAACGAGCAGTACTTC	CASRPPNEQYF
TRBV3-1	TRBJ2-1	-	many	TGTGCCAGCAGCCTCGGACGAGGAGCCAATGAGCAGTTCTTC	CASSLGRGANEQFF
TRBV20-1	TRBJ1-5	TRBD1	-	TGCAGTGCTCAGGGGGATAGCAATCAGCCCCAGCATTTT	CSAQGDSNQPQHF
TRBV30	TRBJ1-1	-	many	TGTGCCTGGACCGGCGGGTTCGGAATAGGCACTGAAGCTTTCTTT	CAWTGGFGIGTEAFF
TRBV11-2	TRBJ2-3	TRBD1	many	TGTGCCAGCAGCACCTGGGGATCAGGGGGCAAGGCAGATACGCAGTATTTT	CASSTWGSGGKADTQYF
TRBV10-3	TRBJ2-3	-	many	TGTGCCATCAGTCGGGACGGTACTACGCAGTATTTT	CAISRDGTTQYF
TRBV29-1	TRBJ2-2	TRBD1	-	TGCAGCGTTGAAAAGACAGGGGGGCACACCGGGGAGCTGTTTTTT	CSVEKTGGHTGELFF
TRBV28	TRBJ2-5	-	many	TGTGCCAGCAGCTTTCGCGGGCCTCAAGGAGAGACCCAGTACTTC	CASSFRGPQGETQYF
TRBV4-1	TRBJ2-5	TRBD2	few	TGCGCCAGCAGCTACGGACTAGCGGGGGGGCTGGAGACCCAGTACTTC	CASSYGLAGGLETQYF
TRBV28	TRBJ2-5	TRBD1	-	TGTGCCAGCAGTTCCCCGGGACAGGGAGAGACCCAGTACTTC	CASSSPGQGETQYF
TRBV20-1	TRBJ2-3	TRBD2	many	TGCAGTGCTAGACCTAGCGGGGTTGATACGCAGTATTTT	CSARPSGVDTQYF
TRBV7-9	TRBJ1-6	-	few	TGTGCCAGCAGCTTAGGGGCCCACTCCTATAATTCACCCCTCCACTTT	CASSLGAHSYNSPLHF
TRBV20-1	TRBJ2-2	-	many	TGCAGTGCGCCCCAGGGTATGCCTGGAACCGGGGAGCTGTTTTTT	CSAPQGMPGTGELFF
TRBV9	TRBJ2-5	TRBD2	many	TGTGCCAGCAGCGTAGCTAGCGGGGGAGGGACCCAGTACTTC	CASSVASGGGTQYF
TRBV9	TRBJ2-4	-	-	TGTGCCAGCCTATTCAGGCCAGCCAAAAACATTCAGTACTTC	CASLFRPAKNIQYF
TRBV12-3/TRBV12-4	TRBJ2-3	-	many	TGTGCCAGCAGCTTAGGCTATAGCACAGATACGCAGTATTTT	CASSLGYSTDTQYF
TRBV19	TRBJ2-2	TRBD2	-	TGTGCCAGTAGTAGACTAGCGGGGGTCAACACCGGGGAGCTGTTTTTT	CASSRLAGVNTGELFF
TRBV4-3	TRBJ2-3	TRBD2	many	TGCGCCAGCAGCCAAGATAAAGCGGGATCGAGCACAGATACGCAGTATTTT	CASSQDKAGSSTDTQYF
TRBV4-3	TRBJ2-6	-	-	TGCGCCAGCAGCCAAGACGGCAGGCGACACTCTGGGGCCAACGTCCTGACTTTC	CASSQDGRRHSGANVLTF
TRBV4-1	TRBJ2-5	-	few	TGCGCCAGCAGCCAAGAAGAGGAGGTGCCAGGAGAGACCCAGTACTTC	CASSQEEEVPGETQYF
TRBV5-5	TRBJ2-7	TRBD1	-	TGTGCCAGCAGCTCTACTGGACAGGGGGCCTACGAGCAGTACTTC	CASSSTGQGAYEQYF
TRBV6-2/TRBV6-3	TRBJ2-1	-	few	TGTGCCAGCAGTAGTGAGAATACCTACAATGAGCAGTTCTTC	CASSSENTYNEQFF
TRBV4-1	TRBJ2-7	-	-	TGCGCCAGCAGCCAACGGGACCGAGCCTACGAGCAGTACTTC	CASSQRDRAYEQYF
TRBV20-1	TRBJ2-1	-	many	TGCAGTGCCTTCTGGAGCTCCTACAATGAGCAGTTCTTC	CSAFWSSYNEQFF
TRBV2	TRBJ2-1	TRBD2	-	TGTGCCAGCAGTGCTACCGGACTAGCCGCCGCTGAGCAGTTCTTC	CASSATGLAAAEQFF
TRBV20-1	TRBJ1-6	-	few	TGCAGTGCTAGAGATCCGGGAGGGGTTAATTCACCCCTCCACTTT	CSARDPGGVNSPLHF
TRBV12-3/TRBV12-4	TRBJ1-5	-	many	TGTGCCAGCAGTACTCGTACCCAGCCCCAGCATTTT	CASSTRTQPQHF
TRBV7-2	TRBJ1-4	TRBD1	many	TGTGCCAGCAGCCTCGACAGGGGCGGACGTAATGAAAAACTGTTTTTT	CASSLDRGGRNEKLFF
TRBV24-1	TRBJ2-2	-	few	TGTGCCACCAGTCGGTCTCTTCTTCCGCCCGGGGAGCTGTTTTTT	CATSRSLLPPGELFF
TRBV5-1	TRBJ2-7	TRBD2	few	TGCGCCAGCAGCTTGCTCGGGGGGGCCGTCTACGAGCAGTACTTC	CASSLLGGAVYEQYF
TRBV4-3	TRBJ1-5	TRBD1	many	TGCGCCAGCAGCCAAACAGGGGAGGCGAATCAGCCCCAGCATTTT	CASSQTGEANQPQHF
TRBV20-1	TRBJ2-2	TRBD2	many	TGCAGTGCTAGCGATAGCGGGGCCGGGGAGCTGTTTTTT	CSASDSGAGELFF
TRBV9	TRBJ2-7	-	many	TGTGCCAGCAGCGTAGGGTCCCCCGACTACGAGCAGTACTTC	CASSVGSPDYEQYF
TRBV28	TRBJ2-3	-	few	TGTGCCAGCAGTCCCTACTTGCCGAGGACTACTGCCGAAGATACGCAGTATTTT	CASSPYLPRTTAEDTQYF
TRBV6-2/TRBV6-3	TRBJ2-1	TRBD2	-	TGTGCCAGCAGTTACACTAGCGGGGCCTACAATGAGCAGTTCTTC	CASSYTSGAYNEQFF
TRBV27	TRBJ2-7	-	-	TGTGCCAGCAGTTTACAGACAGCCTACGAGCAGTACTTC	CASSLQTAYEQYF
TRBV19	TRBJ2-7	-	many	TGTGCCAGCGACCTAGGACAGTCATACGAGCAGTACTTC	CASDLGQSYEQYF
TRBV10-1	TRBJ1-2	TRBD1	many	TGCGCCAGCAGTGATACAGCTATAACGACAGGGTTCCGGGGCTACACCTTC	CASSDTAITTGFRGYTF
TRBV28	TRBJ2-3	TRBD1	-	TGTGCCAGCAGCTCCCCCGGGACAGGGGGCGACGCAGATACGCAGTATTTT	CASSSPGTGGDADTQYF
TRBV28	TRBJ2-2	-	-	TGTGCCAGCAGTTTTCGTTGGGGTGTAGCCGGGGAGCTGTTTTTT	CASSFRWGVAGELFF
TRBV4-3	TRBJ2-1	-	few	TGCGCCAGCAGCCAAGACTGGACGGATACGTACAATGAGCAGTTCTTC	CASSQDWTDTYNEQFF
TRBV28	TRBJ2-3	-	many	TGTGCCAGCACCCTACTCCGGGGCCCGGATCTCACAGATACGCAGTATTTT	CASTLLRGPDLTDTQYF
TRBV12-3/TRBV12-4	TRBJ2-7	-	many	TGTGCCAGCAGTCGAAACTACGAGCAGTACTTC	CASSRNYEQYF
TRBV9	TRBJ2-3	-	few	TGTGCCAGCAGCGTAGTGGGTGGGACAGATACGCAGTATTTT	CASSVVGGTDTQYF
TRBV20-1	TRBJ2-5	-	many	TGCAGTGTTAGAGCCGTCCAAGAGACCCAGTACTTC	CSVRAVQETQYF
TRBV30	TRBJ1-3	-	many	TGTGCCTGGAGTGTACAGACCTCTGGAAACACCATATATTTT	CAWSVQTSGNTIYF
TRBV6-6	TRBJ2-1	TRBD2	many	TGTGCCAGCAGTTACACTAGCGTCTCCTACAATGAGCAGTTCTTC	CASSYTSVSYNEQFF